These 8 T cell receptor beta chains originate from one sample sequenced in a study of beta chain features in type 1 diabetes. Every bit of the isolated RNA underwent reverse transcription, so sequencing read expressed TCRB transcripts. Clones were read by immunoSEQ multiplex PCR, and TCRdb kept only the in-frame ones, dropping some. The sample includes 900,000 or so clones, roughly 16% of them seen just once. Input material: naive CD4+ T cells from blood. The origin of the receptors is a woman aged 18 to 35 in good health.

This chain connects TRBV19 to TRBJ1-2; D gene uncertain. V lost 6 bases and J lost 4, with 21 bases in between. The CDR3 is 16 residues long. CDR1 and CDR2 (germline): LNHDA, SQIVND (reference sequence). The CDR3 reads CASSWDGKIGSYGYTF. DNA of the CDR3: TGTGCCAGTAGCTGGGATGGCAAGATAGGATCCTATGGCTACACCTTC.

This clone has only a few counts. This sample includes further DNA sequences coding for the same CDR3. V is TRBV11-2 and J is TRBJ2-1, with 7 bases aligning to TRBD1. Looked up from germline, CDR1 is SGHAT and CDR2 is FQNNGV. The trim removed 1 base at V and 6 bases at J, leaving 6 bases unmatched. The CDR3 consists of 15 residues. The CDR3 region is CASSLVGAGGNEQFF. The CDR3 region has the DNA TGTGCCAGCAGCTTAGTAGGGGCAGGGGGCAATGAGCAGTTCTTC.

This clone was counted a few times. V and J are TRBV9 and TRBJ2-1; 7 bases are a match to TRBD1. The germline CDR1 and CDR2 sequences are SGDLS and YYNGEE. J lost 7 bases, V lost 3 bases, and 16 bases had no gene match. The CDR3 totals 17 residues. The CDR3 loop is CASSAGVTGAWGNEQFF. The CDR3 coding sequence is TGTGCCAGCAGCGCAGGAGTCACAGGGGCTTGGGGGAATGAGCAGTTCTTC. The entire variable domain, with the rest obtained from reference TRBV9 and TRBJ2-1, is as follows: DSGVTQTPKHLITATGQRVTLRCSPRSGDLSVYWYQQSLDQGLQFLIQYYNGEERAKGNILERFSAQQFPDLHSELNLSSLELGDSALYFCASSAGVTGAWGNEQFFGPGTRLTVL.

This clone was seen more than once but under ten times. This chain joins TRBV19 and TRBJ2-4, with D uncertain. The germline gives CDR1 LNHDA, CDR2 SQIVND (reference sequence). V gave up 4 bases and J gave up 2 bases, with 15 bases separating them. The CDR3 contains 16 residues. This CDR3 reads CASSTSWTDTKNIQYF. The CDR3 nucleotides read TGTGCCAGTAGTACCTCATGGACCGATACCAAAAACATTCAGTACTTC.

The gene calls are TRBV10-3 and TRBJ2-3; the D gene is possibly TRBD2 (6 bases). V was trimmed by 6 bases and J by 4 bases, leaving 11 bases between them. CDR3 length: 13 residues. Germline V gives CDR1 ENHRY, CDR2 SYGVKD. In nucleotides, the CDR3 is TGTGCCATCAGGGGGGACTCCGCAGATACGCAGTATTTT. This translates into CAIRGDSADTQYF.

The V gene is TRBV4-3, the J gene TRBJ2-6, with TRBD1 as a possible D gene (5 bases). Germline CDR1 reads LGHNA; CDR2 reads YSLEER. Trimming stripped 1 base from V and 1 base from J, with 11 bases between. The CDR3 is made up of 17 amino acids. CDR3 in amino acids: CASSQAWGYSGANVLTF. As DNA, the CDR3 is TGCGCCAGCAGCCAAGCCTGGGGCTATTCTGGGGCCAACGTCCTGACTTTC.

The genes are TRBV18 and TRBJ2-1, with TRBD1 as a possible D gene (6 bases). CDR3 size: 15 residues. Germline V gives CDR1 KGHSH, CDR2 LQKENI. V lost 7 bases, J lost 4 bases, and 17 bases lay in between. DNA for the CDR3: TGTGCCAGCTTGACCTCCGGGACAACGTACAATGAGCAGTTCTTC. It is translated as CASLTSGTTYNEQFF.

This chain joins TRBV27 and TRBJ1-2; D gene ambiguous. Trimming took 2 bases from V and 3 from J, leaving 10 bases between them. Germline CDR1 MNHEY, CDR2 SMNVEV (reference sequence). The CDR3 contains 14 residues. The chain's CDR3 is CASSLIGGDYGYTF. The CDR3 nucleotides read TGTGCCAGCAGTTTAATTGGCGGGGACTATGGCTACACCTTC.